This TCR beta chain was obtained from a study of Graves' ophthalmopathy and Graves' hyperthyroidism. Study-level information: Peripheral blood was obtained at first diagnosis, ahead of any treatment.

Findings and caveats of the study: The model flagged ophthalmopathy progression at 65% to 71% sensitivity and 72% to 85% specificity. Detected in blood as well were most expanded thyroid clonotypes with frequency above 0.001.

After removal of 6 bases from V and 3 bases from J, the junction contained 7 bases not matched to a gene. CDR1 is MNHEY and CDR2 is SVGAGI in the germline V gene. The CDR3 has 15 residues. This clonotype has ten or more counts. Its antigen remains unidentified. Included hyperthyroidism patients were aged 18 to 65 and newly diagnosed (under 2 months' duration). Amplification from RNA transcripts yielded the TCR beta CDR3 regions. First-round RT-PCR relied on HTBI primers, and a second-round multiplex PCR came next. A single record per CDR3 protein comes from TCRdb applying MiXCR to the multiplex PCR reads. The repertoire holds about 390,000 distinct CDR3 sequences, with about 18% as singletons.

The sequencing input was peripheral blood. The V gene is TRBV6-5, the J gene TRBJ2-5; 10 nucleotides match TRBD1. The receptor comes from an adult woman with stable Graves' hyperthyroidism. The chain's CDR3 is CASRIDRGREETQYF. DNA of the CDR3: TGTGCCAGCAGGATCGACAGGGGGCGGGAAGAGACCCAGTACTTC.